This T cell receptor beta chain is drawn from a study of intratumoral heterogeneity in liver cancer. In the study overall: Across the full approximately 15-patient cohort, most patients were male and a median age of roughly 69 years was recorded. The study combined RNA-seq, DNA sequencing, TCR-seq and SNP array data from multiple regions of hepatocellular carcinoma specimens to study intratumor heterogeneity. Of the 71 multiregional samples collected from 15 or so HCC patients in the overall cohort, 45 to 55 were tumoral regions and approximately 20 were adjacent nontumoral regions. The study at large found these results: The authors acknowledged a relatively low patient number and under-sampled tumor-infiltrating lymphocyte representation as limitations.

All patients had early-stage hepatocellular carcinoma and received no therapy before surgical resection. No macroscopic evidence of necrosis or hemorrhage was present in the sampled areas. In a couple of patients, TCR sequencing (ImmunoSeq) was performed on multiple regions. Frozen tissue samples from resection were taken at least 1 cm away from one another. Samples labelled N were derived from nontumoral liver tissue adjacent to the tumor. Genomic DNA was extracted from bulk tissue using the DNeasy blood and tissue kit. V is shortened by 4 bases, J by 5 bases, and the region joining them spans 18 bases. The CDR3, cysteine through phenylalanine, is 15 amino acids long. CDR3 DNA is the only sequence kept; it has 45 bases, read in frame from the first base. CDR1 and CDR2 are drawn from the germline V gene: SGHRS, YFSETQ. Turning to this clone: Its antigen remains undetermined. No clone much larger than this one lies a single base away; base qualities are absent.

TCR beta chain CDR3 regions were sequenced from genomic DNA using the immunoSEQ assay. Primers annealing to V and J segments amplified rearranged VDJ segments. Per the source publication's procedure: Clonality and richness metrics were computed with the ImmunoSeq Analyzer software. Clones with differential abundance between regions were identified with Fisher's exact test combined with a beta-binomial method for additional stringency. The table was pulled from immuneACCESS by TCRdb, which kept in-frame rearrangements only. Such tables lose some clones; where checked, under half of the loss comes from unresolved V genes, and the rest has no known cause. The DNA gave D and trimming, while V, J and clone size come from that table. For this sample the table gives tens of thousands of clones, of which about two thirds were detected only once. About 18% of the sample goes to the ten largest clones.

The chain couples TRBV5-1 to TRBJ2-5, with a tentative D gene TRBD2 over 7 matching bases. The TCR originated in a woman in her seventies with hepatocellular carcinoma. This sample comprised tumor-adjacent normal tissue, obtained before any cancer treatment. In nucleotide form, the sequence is TGCGCCAGCAGCCCCGGGGGCGGGAGTTGGGAGACCCAGTACTTC. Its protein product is CASSPGGGSWETQYF.